What follows are 19 T cell receptor beta chains derived from one specimen sequenced in a study of T cells in Graves' hyperthyroidism and ophthalmopathy. Regions amplified from RNA transcripts were the TCR beta CDR3 regions. An initial round of RT-PCR targeting the TCR CDR3 relied on the HTBI primer set. Using its own MiXCR run on the multiplex PCR reads, TCRdb lists one record per CDR3 protein. The repertoire consists of around 300,000 distinct CDR3 sequences, with around a quarter occurring once and the leading ten covering more than 25%. Material for sequencing was blood. The receptors shown here come from a man aged 40-50 years with Graves' hyperthyroidism that later progressed to Graves' ophthalmopathy.

In its sample, this clonotype was seen many times. This chain connects TRBV29-1 to TRBJ1-1; D unresolved. The V end was cut by 5 bases, the J end by 1 base, with 11 bases between. CDR3 length: 13 amino acids. Germline V gene lookup returns CDR1 SQVTM and CDR2 ANQGSEA. CDR3 sequence reads: CSVRTPTNTEAFF. The CDR3 nucleotides are TGCAGCGTTCGTACACCTACGAACACTGAAGCTTTCTTT.

A few counts support this clonotype. The chain employs TRBV5-1 and TRBJ2-5; TRBD2 matches 7 bases. CDR3 length: 14 residues. The V and J ends lost 0 bases and 3 bases, in that order; junction bases with no gene match: 2. Germline V gene sequence: CDR1 SGHRS, CDR2 YFSETQ. Here the CDR3 DNA reads TGCGCCAGCAGCTTGGCTCTAGCGGAAGAGACCCAGTACTTC. Its translation: CASSLALAEETQYF.

This clonotype was recorded many times. V and J are TRBV29-1 and TRBJ1-1, with D unclear. Germline V gene data show CDR1 as SQVTM and CDR2 as ANQGSEA. The ends were cut back, 5 bases at V and 0 bases at J, with 10 bases in the middle. The CDR3 runs to 13 residues. CDR3 region: CSVIGQLNTEAFF. The CDR3 DNA reads TGCAGCGTTATTGGGCAGTTGAACACTGAAGCTTTCTTT.

Many counts were recorded for this clonotype. The chain couples TRBV6-2 or TRBV6-3 to TRBJ2-7, with 10 bases fitting TRBD2. Losses at the gene ends were 2 bases for V and 9 bases for J; bases not matched to a gene: 10. The CDR3 sequence is 15 residues long. Looked up from germline, CDR1 is MNHEY and CDR2 is SVGEGT. CDR3 bases: TGTGCCAGCAGTTACGATTCTAGCGGGAGCGGCGGGCAGTACTTC. Translated: CASSYDSSGSGGQYF.

The chain is built from TRBV6-1 and TRBJ1-5; no clear D. From germline, CDR1 is MNHNS and CDR2 SASEGT. This CDR3 contains 14 residues. V gave up 1 base and J gave up 3 bases, with 7 bases separating them. The CDR3 protein is CASSEGHLNQPQHF. CDR3 in DNA: TGTGCCAGCAGTGAAGGACACCTCAATCAGCCCCAGCATTTT.

The rearrangement joins TRBV6-2 or TRBV6-3 to TRBJ2-7; unclear D gene. The length of the CDR3 is 13 residues. Germline CDR1 MNHEY, CDR2 SVGEGT. V shed 0 bases and J shed 6 bases, with 9 bases lying between them. CDR3 sequence (DNA): TGTGCCAGCAGTTACTCGAGTATGGCCGAGCAGTACTTC. Amino acid sequence: CASSYSSMAEQYF.

CDR3 region: CSVGTGQETQYF. CDR3 in DNA: TGCAGCGTTGGGACAGGCCAAGAGACCCAGTACTTC. This sequence joins TRBV29-1 and TRBJ2-5; 7 bases are a match to TRBD1. The CDR3 runs 12 residues. Unmatched junction bases numbered 0, after V lost 4 bases and J lost 1 base. The germline V gene has CDR1 SQVTM and CDR2 ANQGSEA.

This clonotype was counted at least ten times. The chain has TRBV24-1 and TRBJ1-2; D uncertain. The length of the CDR3 is 12 residues. V gave up 12 bases and J gave up 3 bases, with 13 bases separating them. Germline assignment: CDR1 KGHDR and CDR2 SFDVKD. CDR3 coding DNA: TGTGCCGTTCGGGAGGCAGACTATGGCTACACCTTC. It encodes CAVREADYGYTF.

This clonotype was observed at least ten times. The J gene is TRBJ1-5, the V gene TRBV12-3 or TRBV12-4, with D possibly TRBD1 on 6 matching bases. V was shortened by 3 bases and J by 0 bases, with 12 bases between the two germline ends. The CDR3 sequence is 16 residues long. DNA for the CDR3: TGTGCCAGCAGTTTGCGACAGGCGGATAGCAATCAGCCCCAGCATTTT. Its protein is CASSLRQADSNQPQHF.

This clonotype has at least ten counts. The gene calls are TRBV5-1 and TRBJ2-5; TRBD2 is a possible D gene (5 bases). CDR3 length: 14 residues. The V end lost 1 base, the J end lost 3 bases, and 10 bases lay between the germline ends. The V gene's germline CDR1 is SGHRS and CDR2 YFSETQ. CDR3 protein: CASSLRGSEETQYF. CDR3 bases: TGCGCCAGCAGCTTGAGAGGGTCAGAAGAGACCCAGTACTTC.

The rearrangement joins TRBV6-5 to TRBJ1-2; TRBD1 is a possible D gene (5 bases). CDR1 and CDR2 from the germline V gene are MNHEY and SVGAGI. V was clipped by 0 bases and J by 4 bases, with 15 bases between them. This CDR3 contains 16 residues. In nucleotides, the CDR3 is TGTGCCAGCAGTTACTCCCGGACTACAGGATTCTATGGCTACACCTTC. This codes for CASSYSRTTGFYGYTF.

This clonotype was recorded at least ten times. The chain carries TRBV20-1 and TRBJ1-1, with a weak D call TRBD1 (6 bases). The V gene lost 6 bases and the J gene lost 0 bases, with 14 bases spanning the gap. Per the germline V gene, CDR1 is DFQATT and CDR2 is SNEGSKA (reference sequence). This CDR3 is built from 14 residues. In DNA form, the CDR3 reads TGCAGTGCAGACCGACAGGACATGAACACTGAAGCTTTCTTT. This encodes CSADRQDMNTEAFF.

A few counts support this clonotype. The CDR3 DNA sequence: TGTGCCAGCAGTGAACTGGTGGGGACTTCTGCTTTCTTT. Amino acid sequence: CASSELVGTSAFF. This rearrangement joins TRBV6-1 to TRBJ1-1, with a possible D match to TRBD1 (5 bases). The ends were cut back, 2 bases at V and 11 bases at J, with 15 bases in the middle. Germline lookup yields CDR1 MNHNS and CDR2 SASEGT. CDR3 length: 13 amino acids.

Here the CDR3 DNA reads TGTGCCGCCTCACGAGGGGGGGGAACTCACGAGCAGTACTTC. The encoded protein is CAASRGGGTHEQYF. The chain uses TRBV19 and TRBJ2-7, with D maybe TRBD2 (7 bases). The CDR3 has 14 residues. In germline, CDR1 is LNHDA, CDR2 SQIVND (reference sequence). Trimming pared 11 bases from V and 5 bases from J, leaving 22 bases between. Supplemented by reference TRBV19 and TRBJ2-7, the full variable domain reads DGGITQSPKYLFRKEGQNVTLSCEQNLNHDAMYWYRQDPGQGLRLIYYSQIVNDFQKGDIAEGYSVSREKKESFPLTVTSAQKNPTAFYLCAASRGGGTHEQYFGPGTRLTVT.

The J gene is TRBJ2-7, the V gene TRBV6-2 or TRBV6-3; TRBD1 might be the D (6 bases). The CDR3 length is 18 residues. Between the trimmed V and J ends, which lost 5 bases and 3 bases, there was a span of 26 bases. In germline, CDR1 is MNHEY, CDR2 SVGEGT. The CDR3 coding sequence is TGTGCCAGCAGTACACCTACAGGGAAAGAAACGGCCCTCTACGAGCAGTACTTC. It translates to CASSTPTGKETALYEQYF.

This clonotype occurred many times. The chain links TRBV12-3 or TRBV12-4 to TRBJ1-2; D possibly corresponds to TRBD1 (6 bases). V lost 9 bases, J lost 6 bases, and 17 bases lay in between. The CDR3 loop spans 13 amino acids. The CDR3 coding sequence is TGTGCCAGTTCGGGGGCGCGAAAGGATGGCTACACCTTC. Translation gives CASSGARKDGYTF.

This chain links TRBV12-3 or TRBV12-4 with TRBJ1-1, with D unclear. V was trimmed by 1 base and J by 1 base, leaving 7 bases between them. This CDR3 contains 14 residues. DNA of the CDR3: TGTGCCAGCAGTTTAGATCTCTCGAACACTGAAGCTTTCTTT. As protein: CASSLDLSNTEAFF.

Ten or more counts support this clonotype. The chain links TRBV28 to TRBJ1-1; 8 bases fit TRBD1. CDR3 size: 19 residues. Per the germline V gene, CDR1 is MDHEN and CDR2 is SYDVKM. The trim removed 4 bases at V and 0 bases at J, leaving 16 bases unmatched. CDR3 nucleotides: TGTGCCAGCAGTTCCGACCTCCCCGGGACAGGTTATATGAACACTGAAGCTTTCTTT. It is translated as CASSSDLPGTGYMNTEAFF.

In its sample, this clonotype was seen many times. V usage is TRBV12-3 or TRBV12-4 and J usage is TRBJ2-2; 9 nucleotides agree with TRBD2. The ends lost 3 bases at V and 2 bases at J; junction bases unmatched: 7. The CDR3 loop spans 17 amino acids. DNA of the CDR3: TGTGCCAGCAGTTTGAACCCTAGCGGGGTTAACACCGGGGAGCTGTTTTTT. It encodes CASSLNPSGVNTGELFF.